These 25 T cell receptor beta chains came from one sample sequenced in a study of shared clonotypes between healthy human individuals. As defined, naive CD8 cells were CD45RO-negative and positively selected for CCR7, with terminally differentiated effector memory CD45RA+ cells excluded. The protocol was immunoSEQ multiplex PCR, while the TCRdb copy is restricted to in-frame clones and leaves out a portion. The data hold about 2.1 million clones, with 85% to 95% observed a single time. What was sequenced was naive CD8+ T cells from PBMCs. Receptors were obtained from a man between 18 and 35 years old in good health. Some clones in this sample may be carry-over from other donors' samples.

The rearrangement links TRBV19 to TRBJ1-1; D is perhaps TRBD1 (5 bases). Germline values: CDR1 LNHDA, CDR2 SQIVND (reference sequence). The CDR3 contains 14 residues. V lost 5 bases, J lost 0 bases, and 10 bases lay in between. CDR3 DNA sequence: TGTGCCAGTAGTCTCATGGGGGTGAACACTGAAGCTTTCTTT. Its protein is CASSLMGVNTEAFF.

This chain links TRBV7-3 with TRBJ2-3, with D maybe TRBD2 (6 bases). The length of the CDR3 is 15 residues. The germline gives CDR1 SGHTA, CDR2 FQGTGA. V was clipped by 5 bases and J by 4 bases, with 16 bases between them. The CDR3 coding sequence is TGTGCCAGCAGCGCCAAGACGGGAGTTTCAGATACGCAGTATTTT. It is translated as CASSAKTGVSDTQYF.

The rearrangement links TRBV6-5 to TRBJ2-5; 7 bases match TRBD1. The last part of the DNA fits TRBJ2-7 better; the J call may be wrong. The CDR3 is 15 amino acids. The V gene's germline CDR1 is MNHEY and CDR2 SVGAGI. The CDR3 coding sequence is TGTGCCAGCAGCCCCTGGGACAGTTTATCCTACGAGCAGTACTTC. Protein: CASSPWDSLSYEQYF.

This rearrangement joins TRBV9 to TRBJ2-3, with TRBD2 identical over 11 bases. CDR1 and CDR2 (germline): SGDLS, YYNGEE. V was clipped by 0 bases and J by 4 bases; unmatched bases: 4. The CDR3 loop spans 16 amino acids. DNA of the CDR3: TGTGCCAGCAGCGTAGTAACTAGCGGGAGTGCAGATACGCAGTATTTT. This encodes CASSVVTSGSADTQYF.

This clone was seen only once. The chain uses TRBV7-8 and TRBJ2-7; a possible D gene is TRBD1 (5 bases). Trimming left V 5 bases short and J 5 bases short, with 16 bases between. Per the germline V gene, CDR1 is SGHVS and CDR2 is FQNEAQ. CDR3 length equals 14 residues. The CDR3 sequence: CASSGRVVVDEQYF. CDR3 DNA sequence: TGTGCCAGCAGCGGCAGGGTGGTGGTGGACGAGCAGTACTTC.

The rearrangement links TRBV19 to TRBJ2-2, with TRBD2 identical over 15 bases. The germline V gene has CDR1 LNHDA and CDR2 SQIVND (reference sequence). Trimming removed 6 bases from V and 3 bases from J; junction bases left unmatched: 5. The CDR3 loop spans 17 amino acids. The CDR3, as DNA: TGTGCCAGTAGCGGACTAGCGGGAGGGCTCGACACCGGGGAGCTGTTTTTT. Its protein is CASSGLAGGLDTGELFF.

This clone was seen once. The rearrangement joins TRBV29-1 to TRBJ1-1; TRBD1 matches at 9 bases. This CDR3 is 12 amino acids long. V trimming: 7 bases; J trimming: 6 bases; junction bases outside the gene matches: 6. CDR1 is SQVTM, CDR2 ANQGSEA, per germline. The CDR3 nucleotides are TGCAGCGCCCTGACAGGGGGACCTGAAGCTTTCTTT. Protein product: CSALTGGPEAFF.

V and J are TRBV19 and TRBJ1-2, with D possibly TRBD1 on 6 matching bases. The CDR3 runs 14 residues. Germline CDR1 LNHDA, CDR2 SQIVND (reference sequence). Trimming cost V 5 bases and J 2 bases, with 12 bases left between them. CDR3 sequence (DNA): TGTGCCAGTAGTCACGGGGGCAGAAACTATGGCTACACCTTC. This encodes CASSHGGRNYGYTF.

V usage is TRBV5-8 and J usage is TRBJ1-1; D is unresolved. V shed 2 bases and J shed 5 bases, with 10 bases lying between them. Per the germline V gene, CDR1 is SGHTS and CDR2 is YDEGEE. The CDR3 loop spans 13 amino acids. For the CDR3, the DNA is TGTGCCAGCAGCTTCGGGGTGGAGACTGAAGCTTTCTTT. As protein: CASSFGVETEAFF.

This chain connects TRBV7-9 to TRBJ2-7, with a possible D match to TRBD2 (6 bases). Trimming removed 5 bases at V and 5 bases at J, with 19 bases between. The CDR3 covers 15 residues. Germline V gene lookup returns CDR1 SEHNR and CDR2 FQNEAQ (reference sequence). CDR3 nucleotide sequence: TGTGCCAGCAGCCCCCTGGGAGGAAAGGCGGACGAGCAGTACTTC. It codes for CASSPLGGKADEQYF.

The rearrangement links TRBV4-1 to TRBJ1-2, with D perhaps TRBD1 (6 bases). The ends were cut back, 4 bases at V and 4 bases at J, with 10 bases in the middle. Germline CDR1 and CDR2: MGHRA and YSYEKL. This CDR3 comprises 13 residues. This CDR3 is CASSPLDSYGYTF. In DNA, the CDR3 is TGCGCCAGCAGCCCCCTGGACAGCTATGGCTACACCTTC.

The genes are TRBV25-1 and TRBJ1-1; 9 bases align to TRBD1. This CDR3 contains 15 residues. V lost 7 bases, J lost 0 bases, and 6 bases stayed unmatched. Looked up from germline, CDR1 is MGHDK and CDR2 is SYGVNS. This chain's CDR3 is CASIVGQGMNTEAFF. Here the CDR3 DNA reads TGTGCCAGCATTGTGGGACAGGGCATGAACACTGAAGCTTTCTTT.

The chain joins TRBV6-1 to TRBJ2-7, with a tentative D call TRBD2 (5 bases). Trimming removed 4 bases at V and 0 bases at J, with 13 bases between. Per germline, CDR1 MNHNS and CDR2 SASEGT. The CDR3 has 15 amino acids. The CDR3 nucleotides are TGTGCCAGCAGTGCCCGCGTCGGGAACTCCTACGAGCAGTACTTC. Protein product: CASSARVGNSYEQYF.

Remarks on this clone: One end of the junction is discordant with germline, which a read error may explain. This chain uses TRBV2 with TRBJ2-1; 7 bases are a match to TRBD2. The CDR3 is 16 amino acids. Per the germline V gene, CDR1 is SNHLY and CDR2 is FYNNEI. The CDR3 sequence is CATSYRSGPLDNEQFF. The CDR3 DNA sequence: TGTGCCACCAGTTACCGTAGCGGGCCCCTCGATAATGAGCAGTTCTTC.

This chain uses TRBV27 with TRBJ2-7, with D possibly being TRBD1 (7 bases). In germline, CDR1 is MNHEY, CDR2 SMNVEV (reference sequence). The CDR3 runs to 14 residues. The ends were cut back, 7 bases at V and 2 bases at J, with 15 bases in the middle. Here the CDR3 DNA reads TGTGCCAGCAACGGGCAGGGGGGCACCTACGAGCAGTACTTC. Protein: CASNGQGGTYEQYF.

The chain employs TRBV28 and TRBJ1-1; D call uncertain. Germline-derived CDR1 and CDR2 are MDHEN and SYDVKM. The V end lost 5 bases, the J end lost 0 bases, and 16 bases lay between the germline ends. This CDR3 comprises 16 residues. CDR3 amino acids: CASSPRGSAMNTEAFF. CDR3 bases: TGTGCCAGCAGTCCGCGGGGTAGTGCTATGAACACTGAAGCTTTCTTT.

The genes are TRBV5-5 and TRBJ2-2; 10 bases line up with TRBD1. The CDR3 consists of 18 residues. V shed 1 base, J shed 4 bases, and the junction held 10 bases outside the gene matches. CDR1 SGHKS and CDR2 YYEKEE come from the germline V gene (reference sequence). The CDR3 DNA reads TGTGCCAGCAGCTTGAAGCCGGGACAGGGGTCAAGCACCGGGGAGCTGTTTTTT. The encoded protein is CASSLKPGQGSSTGELFF.

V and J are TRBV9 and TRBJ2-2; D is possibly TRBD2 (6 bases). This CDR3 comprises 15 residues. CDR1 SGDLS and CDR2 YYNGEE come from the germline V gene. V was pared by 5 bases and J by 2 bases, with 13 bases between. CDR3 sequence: CASRDTGGNTGELFF. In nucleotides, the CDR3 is TGTGCCAGCAGAGACACCGGGGGAAACACCGGGGAGCTGTTTTTT.

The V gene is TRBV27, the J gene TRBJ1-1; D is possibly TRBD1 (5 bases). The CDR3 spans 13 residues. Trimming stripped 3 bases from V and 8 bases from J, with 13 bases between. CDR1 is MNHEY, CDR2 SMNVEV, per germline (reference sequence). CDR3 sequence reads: CASSLAVTDEAFF. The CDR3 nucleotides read TGTGCCAGCAGTTTGGCTGTGACAGACGAAGCTTTCTTT.

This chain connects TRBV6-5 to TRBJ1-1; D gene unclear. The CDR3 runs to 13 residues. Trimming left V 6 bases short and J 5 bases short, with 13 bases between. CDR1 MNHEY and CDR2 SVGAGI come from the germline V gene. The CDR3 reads CASRAGEETEAFF. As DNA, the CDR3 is TGTGCCAGCAGGGCGGGCGAGGAGACTGAAGCTTTCTTT.

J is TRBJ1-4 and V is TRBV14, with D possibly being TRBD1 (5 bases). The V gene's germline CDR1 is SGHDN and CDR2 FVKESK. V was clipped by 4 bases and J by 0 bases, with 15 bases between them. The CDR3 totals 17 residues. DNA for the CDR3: TGTGCCAGCAGCCCCTCAGGGCAACCTTCAACTAATGAAAAACTGTTTTTT. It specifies CASSPSGQPSTNEKLFF.

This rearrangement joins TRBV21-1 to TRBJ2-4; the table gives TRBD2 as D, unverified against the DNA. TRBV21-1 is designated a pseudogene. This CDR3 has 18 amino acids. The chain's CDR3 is CASSKFQCVFPGGNIQYF. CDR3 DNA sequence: TGTGCCAGCAGCAAATTTCAATGCGTGTTCCCGGGGGGAAACATTCAGTACTTC.

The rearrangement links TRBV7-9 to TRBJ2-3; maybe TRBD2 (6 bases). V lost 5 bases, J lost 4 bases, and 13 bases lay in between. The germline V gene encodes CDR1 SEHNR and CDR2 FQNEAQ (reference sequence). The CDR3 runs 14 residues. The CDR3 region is CASSTRSSADTQYF. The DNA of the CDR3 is TGTGCCAGCAGCACACGATCTAGCGCAGATACGCAGTATTTT.

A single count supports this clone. The CDR3 DNA follows: TGTGCCTGGGGGGACACCTATAATTCACCCCTCCACTTT. Translating it yields CAWGDTYNSPLHF. The chain recombines TRBV30 with TRBJ1-6, with D tentatively TRBD1 (6 bases). Trimming removed 5 bases at V and 2 bases at J, with 7 bases between. The length of the CDR3 is 13 residues. Germline V CDR1 and CDR2: GTSNPN, SVGIG (reference sequence).

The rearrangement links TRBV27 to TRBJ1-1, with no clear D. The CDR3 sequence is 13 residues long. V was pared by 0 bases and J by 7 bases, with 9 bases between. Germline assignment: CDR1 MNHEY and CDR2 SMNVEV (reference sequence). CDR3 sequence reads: CASSLSRAFEAFF. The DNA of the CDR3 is TGTGCCAGCAGTTTATCCCGGGCATTTGAAGCTTTCTTT.